The clone carrying this T cell receptor (beta chain) was picked up one time. This entry is derived from a study of blood T cell repertoires in COVID-19. Overall study context: Both acute and convalescent COVID-19 samples were obtained from the United States, Italy and Spain. The analysed material was cDNA or gDNA that came from T cells, B-cell-depleted T cells, or PBMCs.

Profiling relied on immunoSEQ multiplex PCR, and the TCRdb table lists in-frame clones only, not all of them. The sample consists of about 220,000 clones, around four fifths of them appearing once. Germline loops: CDR1 SEHNR, CDR2 FQNEAQ (reference sequence). V shed 4 bases, J shed 4 bases, and the junction held 7 bases outside the gene matches. The CDR3 contains 15 residues. This clonotype was sampled from a woman between 45 and 60 years old with acute or convalescent COVID-19. Sequencing was carried out using peripheral blood. The rearrangement links TRBV7-9 to TRBJ2-7; 10 bases match TRBD1. The CDR3 loop is CASSSGTGEAYEQYF. In DNA form, the CDR3 reads TGTGCCAGCAGCTCGGGGACAGGGGAGGCGTACGAGCAGTACTTC. The entire variable domain, with the rest obtained from reference TRBV7-9 and TRBJ2-7, is as follows: DTGVSQNPRHKITKRGQNVTFRCDPISEHNRLYWYRQTLGQGPEFLTYFQNEAQLEKSRLLSDRFSAERPKGSFSTLEIQRTEQGDSAMYLCASSSGTGEAYEQYFGPGTRLTVT.